A single sample gave rise to the 13 T cell receptor beta chains below, sequenced in a study of T cells in women clearing cervical HPV infection. Sequenced by immunoSEQ multiplex PCR; TCRdb stores in-frame clones only, minus some. This sample carries roughly 50,000 clones, with under 40% going to the ten biggest clones. The sample was blood buffy coat. The receptors derive from a woman between 18 and 69 years old with a cervical HPV16 infection that either progressed to CIN3+ or cleared (not recorded which).

Note on this clone: Read coverage stops 3 residues before the CDR3 terminus; the germline J gene supplies the remainder. The chain links TRBV18 to TRBJ1-5; no reliable D call. This CDR3 comprises 14 residues. CDR1 is KGHSH, CDR2 LQKENI, per germline. Deletions cut 2 bases from V and 7 bases from J, with 12 bases between. The CDR3: CASSPNRGGQPQHF. CDR3 DNA, as far as it was read: TGTGCCAGCTCACCAAATCGGGGAGGGCAGCCC.

About this clone itself: The CDR3 end is not reached by the read, which stops 3 residues before it; the germline J gene fills it in. The chain uses TRBV19 and TRBJ1-6, with 7 nucleotides matching TRBD1. Germline loops: CDR1 LNHDA, CDR2 SQIVND (reference sequence). V lost 5 bases to trimming and J lost 7 bases; unmatched junction nucleotides: 8. The CDR3 runs to 15 residues. The sequenced CDR3 bases are TGTGCCAGTAGTCTCTTAGGGACAGAAAATTCACCC. This translates into CASSLLGTENSP. The entire CDR3 protein is CASSLLGTENSPLHF.

With regard to this clone: Read data end 3 residues before the CDR3 end; the end is taken from the germline J gene. The chain uses TRBV30 and TRBJ1-3; tentative D call: TRBD1 (6 bases). V lost 2 bases and J lost 4, with 12 bases in between. CDR3 length: 14 amino acids. The germline gives CDR1 GTSNPN, CDR2 SVGIG (reference sequence). The CDR3 DNA, read in part, is TGTGCCTGGAGTACAGGGAGCGGAGGAAACACC. As protein: CAWSTGSGGNT. The full-length CDR3 reads as CAWSTGSGGNTIYF.

Notes on this clone: The CDR3 end falls 3 residues outside the read, so it is completed with the germline J gene. The chain couples TRBV19 to TRBJ2-4; 8 nucleotides agree with TRBD1. CDR1 is LNHDA, CDR2 SQIVND, per germline (reference sequence). The CDR3 has 14 amino acids. CDR3 protein: CASSIGTGNYGQYF. Incomplete CDR3 DNA: TGTGCCAGTAGTATAGGGACAGGGAACTATGGT.

The CDR3 sequence is CASSPQDRETETQYF. The sequenced part of the CDR3 DNA is TGTGCCAGCAGCCCACAGGACAGGGAAACAGAGACC. The V and J genes are TRBV7-2 and TRBJ2-5; 8 bases are shared with TRBD1. The DNA ends 3 residues before the CDR3 does, and the rest of the CDR3 is filled in from the germline J gene. Unmatched junction bases numbered 9, after V lost 5 bases and J lost 4 bases. The CDR3 runs to 15 residues. The germline V gene encodes CDR1 SGHTA and CDR2 FQGNSA.

As regards this clone: The CDR3 end is not reached by the read, which stops 3 residues before it; the germline J gene fills it in. The gene calls are TRBV18 and TRBJ2-3; 7 nucleotides agree with TRBD1. Per the germline V gene, CDR1 is KGHSH and CDR2 is LQKENI. The CDR3 consists of 14 residues. CDR3 region: CASSPTATGETQYF. The CDR3 DNA, read in part, is TGTGCCAGCTCCCCAACGGCCACAGGGGAGACG.

As for this clone: Read data end 3 residues before the CDR3 end; the end is taken from the germline J gene. This chain links TRBV7-3 with TRBJ1-2; 8 bases fit TRBD1. The germline CDR1 and CDR2 sequences are SGHTA and FQGTGA. Trimming cost V 2 bases and J 0 bases; bases outside gene matches: 8. There are 17 residues in the CDR3. Partial CDR3 DNA: TGTGCCAGCAGCTTACAGGGGGCCTCCGGAGCTAACTATGGC. Encoded protein: CASSLQGASGANYG. The whole CDR3 sequence reads CASSLQGASGANYGYTF.

Comments on this clone: The read gets to within 3 residues of the CDR3 end, and the germline J gene fills in the rest. The chain combines TRBV19 with TRBJ1-5; tentatively, D is TRBD1 (6 bases). Germline values: CDR1 LNHDA, CDR2 SQIVND (reference sequence). The CDR3 covers 15 residues. Trimming took off 7 bases at V and 6 bases at J, with 19 bases between the two ends. The CDR3 bases that were read are TGTGCCAGTACCCCGCGGACAGACGTCACTCAGCCC. Translating gives CASTPRTDVTQP. The full CDR3 protein reads CASTPRTDVTQPQHF.

A word on this clone: The read ends 3 residues shy of where the CDR3 ends; the end is completed using the germline J gene. This chain joins TRBV6-2 or TRBV6-3 and TRBJ1-5; 7 positions agree with TRBD1. Per the germline V gene, CDR1 is MNHEY and CDR2 is SVGEGT. The CDR3 covers 15 residues. V lost 2 bases, J lost 6 bases, and 7 bases stayed unmatched. CDR3 sequence reads: CASSYPTGFGQPQHF. Partial CDR3 DNA: TGTGCCAGCAGTTACCCGACAGGGTTCGGTCAGCCC.

CDR3 DNA (partial): TGTGCCAGTAGGGGACAGGTCGCGAACACCGGGGAG. Translating gives CASRGQVANTGE. The full-length CDR3 reads as CASRGQVANTGELFF. This chain joins TRBV19 and TRBJ2-2; 8 nucleotides agree with TRBD1. With the read ending 3 residues before the CDR3 end, the germline J gene is used to fill in that end. In germline, CDR1 is LNHDA, CDR2 SQIVND (reference sequence). V trimming: 6 bases; J trimming: 0 bases; junction bases outside the gene matches: 3. This CDR3 is built from 15 residues.

Worth noting for this clone: Read sequence stops 3 residues before the CDR3 end, and the germline J gene provides the missing end. The chain combines TRBV12-3 or TRBV12-4 with TRBJ2-5, with 11 nucleotides matching TRBD2. The CDR3 totals 17 residues. J gave up 6 bases and V 4 bases, and 13 bases lay outside the gene matches. The part of the CDR3 DNA that was read is TGTGCCAGCAGTTATTGGACTAGCGGGTATGGGATCCAGACC. Translation gives CASSYWTSGYGIQT. The entire CDR3 is CASSYWTSGYGIQTQYF.

Points on this clone: A junction end diverges from the germline sequence, so it may reflect a read error. The CDR3 is cut off 3 residues early in the read; its end comes from the germline J gene. The chain uses TRBV7-7 and TRBJ2-2, with D uncertain. CDR3 length: 15 residues. The germline V gene encodes CDR1 SSHAT and CDR2 FNYEAQ (reference sequence). The DNA read from the CDR3 is TGTGCTAGCAGCTTAACAGTTTGGGTACAATCACCG. Its protein product is CASSLTVWVQSP. The whole CDR3 reads CASSLTVWVQSPLFF.

In the case of this clone: From the germline J gene comes the end of the CDR3, since the read stops 3 residues before it. The chain recombines TRBV30 with TRBJ1-1; TRBD1 is a possible D gene (5 bases). The germline gives CDR1 GTSNPN, CDR2 SVGIG (reference sequence). Trimming took off 5 bases at V and 0 bases at J, with 7 bases between the two ends. The CDR3 covers 12 residues. CDR3 DNA (partial): TGTGCCTGGTTCAGGGTGAACACTGAA. It encodes CAWFRVNTE. The whole CDR3 sequence reads CAWFRVNTEAFF.